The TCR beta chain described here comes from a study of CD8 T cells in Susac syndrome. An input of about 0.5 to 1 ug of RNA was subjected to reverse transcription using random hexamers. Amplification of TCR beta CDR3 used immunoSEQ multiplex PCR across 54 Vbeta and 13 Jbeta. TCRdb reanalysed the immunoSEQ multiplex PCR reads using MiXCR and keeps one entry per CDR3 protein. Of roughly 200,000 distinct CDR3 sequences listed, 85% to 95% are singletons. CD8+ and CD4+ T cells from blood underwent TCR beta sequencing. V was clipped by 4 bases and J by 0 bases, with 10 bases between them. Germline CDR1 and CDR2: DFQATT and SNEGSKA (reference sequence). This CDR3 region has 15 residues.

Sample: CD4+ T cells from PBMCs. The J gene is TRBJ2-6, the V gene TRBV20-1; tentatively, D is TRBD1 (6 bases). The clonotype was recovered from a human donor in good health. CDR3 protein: CSAIAGASGANVLTF. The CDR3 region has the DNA TGCAGTGCTATCGCAGGGGCCTCTGGGGCCAACGTCCTGACTTTC.